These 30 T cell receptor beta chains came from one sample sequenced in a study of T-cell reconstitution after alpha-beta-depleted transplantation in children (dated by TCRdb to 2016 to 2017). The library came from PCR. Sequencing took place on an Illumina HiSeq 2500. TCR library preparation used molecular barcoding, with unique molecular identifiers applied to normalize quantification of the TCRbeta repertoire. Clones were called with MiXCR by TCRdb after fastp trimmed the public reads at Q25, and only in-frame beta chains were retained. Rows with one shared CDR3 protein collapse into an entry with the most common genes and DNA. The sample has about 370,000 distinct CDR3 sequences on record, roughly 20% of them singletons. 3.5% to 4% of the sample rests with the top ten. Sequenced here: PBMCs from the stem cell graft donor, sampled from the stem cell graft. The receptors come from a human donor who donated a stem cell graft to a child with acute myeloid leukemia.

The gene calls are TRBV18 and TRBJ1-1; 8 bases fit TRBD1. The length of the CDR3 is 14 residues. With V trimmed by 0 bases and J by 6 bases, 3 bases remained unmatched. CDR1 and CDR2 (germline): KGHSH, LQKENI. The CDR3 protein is CASSPPLTGAEAFF. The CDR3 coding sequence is TGTGCCAGCTCACCACCCCTGACAGGGGCTGAAGCTTTCTTT.

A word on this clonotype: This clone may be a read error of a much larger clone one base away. In DNA, the CDR3 is TGCTGTGCTAGAGCGGAGGGAGCATATAGCAATCAGCCCCAGCATTTT. This codes for CCARAEGAYSNQPQHF. This sequence joins TRBV20-1 and TRBJ1-5; D is unresolved. The CDR3 has 16 residues. Germline CDR1 DFQATT, CDR2 SNEGSKA (reference sequence).

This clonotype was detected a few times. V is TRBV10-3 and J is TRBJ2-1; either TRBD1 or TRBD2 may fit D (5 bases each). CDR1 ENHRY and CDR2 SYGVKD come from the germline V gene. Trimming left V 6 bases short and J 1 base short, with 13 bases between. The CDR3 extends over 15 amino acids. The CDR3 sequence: CAISPNEGSYNEQFF. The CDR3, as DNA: TGTGCCATCAGCCCAAACGAGGGGTCCTACAATGAGCAGTTCTTC.

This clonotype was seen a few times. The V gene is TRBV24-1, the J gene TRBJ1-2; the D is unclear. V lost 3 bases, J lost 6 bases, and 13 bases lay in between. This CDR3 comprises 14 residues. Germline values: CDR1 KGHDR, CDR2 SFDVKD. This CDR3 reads CATSDINRVNGYTF. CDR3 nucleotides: TGTGCCACCAGTGATATTAACCGAGTCAATGGCTACACCTTC.

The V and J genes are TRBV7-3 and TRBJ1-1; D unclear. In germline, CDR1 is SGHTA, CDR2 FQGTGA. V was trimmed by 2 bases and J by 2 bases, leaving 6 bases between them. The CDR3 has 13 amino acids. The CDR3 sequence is CASSLFYNTEAFF. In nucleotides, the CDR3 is TGTGCCAGCAGCTTATTCTATAACACTGAAGCTTTCTTT.

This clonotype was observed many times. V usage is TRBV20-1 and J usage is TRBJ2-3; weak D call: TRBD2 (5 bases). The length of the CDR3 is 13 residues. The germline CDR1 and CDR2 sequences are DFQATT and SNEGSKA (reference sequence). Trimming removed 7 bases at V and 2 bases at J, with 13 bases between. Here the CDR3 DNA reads TGCAGTGTATCAGCGGATGTCACAGATACGCAGTATTTT. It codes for CSVSADVTDTQYF.

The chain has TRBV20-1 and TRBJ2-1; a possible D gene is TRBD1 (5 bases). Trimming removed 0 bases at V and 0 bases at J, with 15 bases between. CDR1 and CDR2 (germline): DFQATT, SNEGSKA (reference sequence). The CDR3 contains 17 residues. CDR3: CSARDQTRQSSYNEQFF. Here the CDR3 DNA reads TGCAGTGCTAGAGACCAGACCCGACAGAGCTCCTACAATGAGCAGTTCTTC.

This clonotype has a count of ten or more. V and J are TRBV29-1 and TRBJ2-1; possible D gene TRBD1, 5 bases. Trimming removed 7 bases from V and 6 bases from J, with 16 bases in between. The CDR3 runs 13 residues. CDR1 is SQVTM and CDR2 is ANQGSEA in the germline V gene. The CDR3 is CSAGPGLINEQFF. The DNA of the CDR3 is TGCAGCGCCGGGCCAGGGCTTATCAATGAGCAGTTCTTC.

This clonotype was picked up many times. The CDR3 reads CATSTGLAGDTQYF. The CDR3 nucleotides read TGTGCCACCTCAACGGGACTAGCGGGAGATACGCAGTATTTT. The chain links TRBV6-4 to TRBJ2-3; 12 bases line up with TRBD2. V shed 10 bases, J shed 5 bases, and the junction held 7 bases outside the gene matches. Germline CDR1 is MRHNA and CDR2 is SNTAGT. The CDR3 loop spans 14 amino acids.

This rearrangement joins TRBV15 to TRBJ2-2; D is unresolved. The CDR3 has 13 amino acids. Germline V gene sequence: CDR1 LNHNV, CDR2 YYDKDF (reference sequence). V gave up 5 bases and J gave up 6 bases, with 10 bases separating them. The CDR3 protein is CATSGTFAGELFF. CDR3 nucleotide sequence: TGTGCCACCAGCGGTACTTTTGCCGGGGAGCTGTTTTTT.

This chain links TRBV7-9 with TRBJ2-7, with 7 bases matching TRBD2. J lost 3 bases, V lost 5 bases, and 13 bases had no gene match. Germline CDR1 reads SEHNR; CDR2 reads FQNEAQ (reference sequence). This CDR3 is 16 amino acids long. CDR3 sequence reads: CASSDIRPSGRYEQYF. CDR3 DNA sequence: TGTGCCAGCAGCGACATTCGTCCTAGCGGTCGCTACGAGCAGTACTTC.

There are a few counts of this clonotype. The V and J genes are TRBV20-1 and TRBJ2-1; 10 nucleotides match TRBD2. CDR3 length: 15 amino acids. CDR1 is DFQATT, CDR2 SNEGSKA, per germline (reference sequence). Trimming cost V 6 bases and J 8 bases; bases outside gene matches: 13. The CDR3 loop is CSARGPSGSFYEQFF. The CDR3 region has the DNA TGCAGTGCCAGGGGTCCTAGCGGGAGTTTCTATGAGCAGTTCTTC.

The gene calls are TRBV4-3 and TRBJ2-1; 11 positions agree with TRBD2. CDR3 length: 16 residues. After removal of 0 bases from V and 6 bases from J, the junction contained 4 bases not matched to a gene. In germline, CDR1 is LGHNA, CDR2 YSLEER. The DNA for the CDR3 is TGCGCCAGCAGCCAAGAACTAGCGGGAGATGGCAATGAGCAGTTCTTC. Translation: CASSQELAGDGNEQFF.

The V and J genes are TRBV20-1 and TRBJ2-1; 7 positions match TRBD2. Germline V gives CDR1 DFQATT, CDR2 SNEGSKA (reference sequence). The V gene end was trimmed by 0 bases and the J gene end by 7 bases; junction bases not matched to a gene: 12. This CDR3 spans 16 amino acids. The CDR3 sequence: CSARDAKGGPENEQFF. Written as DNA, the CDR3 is TGCAGTGCTAGAGACGCGAAGGGAGGGCCAGAAAATGAGCAGTTCTTC.

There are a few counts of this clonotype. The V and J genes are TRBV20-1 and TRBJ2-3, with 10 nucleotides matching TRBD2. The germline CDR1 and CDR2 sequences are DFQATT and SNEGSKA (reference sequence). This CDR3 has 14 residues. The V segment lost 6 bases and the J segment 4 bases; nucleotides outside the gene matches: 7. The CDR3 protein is CSAVAGGASDTQYF. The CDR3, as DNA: TGCAGTGCCGTAGCGGGAGGAGCATCAGATACGCAGTATTTT.

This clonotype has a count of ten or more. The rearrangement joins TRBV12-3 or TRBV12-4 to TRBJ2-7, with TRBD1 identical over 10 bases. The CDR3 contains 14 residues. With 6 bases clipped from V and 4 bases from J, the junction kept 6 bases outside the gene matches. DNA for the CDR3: TGTGCCAGCAGCCGGACAGGGGGAATGTACGAGCAGTACTTC. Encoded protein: CASSRTGGMYEQYF.

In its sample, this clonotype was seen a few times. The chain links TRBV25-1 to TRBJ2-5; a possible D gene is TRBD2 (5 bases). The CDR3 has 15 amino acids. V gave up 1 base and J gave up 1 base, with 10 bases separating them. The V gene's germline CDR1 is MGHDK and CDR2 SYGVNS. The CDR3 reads CASSESGSAQETQYF. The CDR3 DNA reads TGTGCCAGCAGTGAATCTGGTAGCGCCCAAGAGACCCAGTACTTC.

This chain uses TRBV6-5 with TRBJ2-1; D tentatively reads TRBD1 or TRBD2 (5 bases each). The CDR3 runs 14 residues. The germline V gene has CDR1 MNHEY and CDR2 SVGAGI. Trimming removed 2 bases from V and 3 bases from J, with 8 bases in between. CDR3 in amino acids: CASSYPRGYNEQFF. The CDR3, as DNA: TGTGCCAGCAGTTACCCGAGGGGCTACAATGAGCAGTTCTTC.

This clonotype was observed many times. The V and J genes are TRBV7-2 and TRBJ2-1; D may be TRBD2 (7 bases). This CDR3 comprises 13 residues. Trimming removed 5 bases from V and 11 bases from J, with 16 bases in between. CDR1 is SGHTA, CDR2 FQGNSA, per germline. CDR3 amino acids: CASSPGEGTKQFF. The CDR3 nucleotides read TGTGCCAGCAGCCCAGGGGAGGGGACAAAGCAGTTCTTC.

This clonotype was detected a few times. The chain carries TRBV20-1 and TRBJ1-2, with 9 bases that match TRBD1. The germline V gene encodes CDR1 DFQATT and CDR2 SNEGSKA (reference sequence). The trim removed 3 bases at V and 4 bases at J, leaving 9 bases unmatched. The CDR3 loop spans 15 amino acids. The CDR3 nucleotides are TGCAGTGCTAGTCCCCCGAGGGGACAGGGCTATGGCTACACCTTC. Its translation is CSASPPRGQGYGYTF.

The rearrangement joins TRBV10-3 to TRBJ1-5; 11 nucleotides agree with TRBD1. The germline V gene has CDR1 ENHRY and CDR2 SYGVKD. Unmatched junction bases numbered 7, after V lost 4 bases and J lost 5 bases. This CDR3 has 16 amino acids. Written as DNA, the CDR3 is TGTGCCATCAGTGGCGACCGGGACAGGGGGGATCAGCCCCAGCATTTT. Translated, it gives CAISGDRDRGDQPQHF.

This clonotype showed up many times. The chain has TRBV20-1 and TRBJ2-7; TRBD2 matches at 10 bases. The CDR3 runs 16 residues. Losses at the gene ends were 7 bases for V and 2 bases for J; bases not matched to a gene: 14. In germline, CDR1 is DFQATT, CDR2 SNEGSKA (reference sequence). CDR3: CSGTPPSGRATYEQYF. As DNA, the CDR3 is TGCAGTGGAACGCCGCCAAGCGGGAGGGCTACCTACGAGCAGTACTTC.

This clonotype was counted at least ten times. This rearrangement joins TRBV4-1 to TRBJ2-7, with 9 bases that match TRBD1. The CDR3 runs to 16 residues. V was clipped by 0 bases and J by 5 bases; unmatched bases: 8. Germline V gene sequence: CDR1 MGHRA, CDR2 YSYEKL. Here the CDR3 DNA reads TGCGCCAGCAGCCAAGATCCGGCGAGACAGGGGGACGAGCAGTACTTC. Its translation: CASSQDPARQGDEQYF.

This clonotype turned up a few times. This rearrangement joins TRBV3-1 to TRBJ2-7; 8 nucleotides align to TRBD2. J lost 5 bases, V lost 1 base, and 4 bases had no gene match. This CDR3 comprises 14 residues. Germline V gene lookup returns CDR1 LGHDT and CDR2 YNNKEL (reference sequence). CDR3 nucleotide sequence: TGTGCCAGCAGCCAAGGGGGACTAGTCAACGAGCAGTACTTC. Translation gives CASSQGGLVNEQYF.

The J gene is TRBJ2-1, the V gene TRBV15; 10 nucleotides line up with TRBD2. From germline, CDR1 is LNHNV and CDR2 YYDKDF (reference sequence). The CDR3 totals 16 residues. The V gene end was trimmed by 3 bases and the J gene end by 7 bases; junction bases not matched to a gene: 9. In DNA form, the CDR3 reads TGTGCCACCAGCAGGGACGAAGCGGGAGGGGGGAATGAGCAGTTCTTC. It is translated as CATSRDEAGGGNEQFF.

The CDR3 sequence: CASSLTDNGGYEQYF. Here the CDR3 DNA reads TGTGCCAGCAGCTTAACGGACAATGGGGGATACGAGCAGTACTTC. The chain links TRBV11-2 to TRBJ2-7, with D perhaps assigned TRBD1 or TRBD2 (5 bases each). V dropped 2 bases and J dropped 4 bases, with 15 bases sitting between them. This CDR3 is built from 15 residues. Looked up from germline, CDR1 is SGHAT and CDR2 is FQNNGV.

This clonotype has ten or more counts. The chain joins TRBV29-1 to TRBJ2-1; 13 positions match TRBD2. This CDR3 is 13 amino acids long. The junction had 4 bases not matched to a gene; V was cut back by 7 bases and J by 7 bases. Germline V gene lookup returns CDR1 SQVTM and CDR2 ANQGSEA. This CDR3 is CSERLAGGNEQFF. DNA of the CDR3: TGCAGCGAAAGACTAGCGGGAGGAAATGAGCAGTTCTTC.

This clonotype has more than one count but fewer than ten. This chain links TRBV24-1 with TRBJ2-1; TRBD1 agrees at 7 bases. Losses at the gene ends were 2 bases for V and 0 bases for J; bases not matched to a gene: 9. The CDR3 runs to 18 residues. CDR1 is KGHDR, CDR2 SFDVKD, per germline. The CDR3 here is CATSDYRTGSNSYNEQFF. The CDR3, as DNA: TGTGCCACCAGTGATTACCGGACAGGTTCGAACTCCTACAATGAGCAGTTCTTC.

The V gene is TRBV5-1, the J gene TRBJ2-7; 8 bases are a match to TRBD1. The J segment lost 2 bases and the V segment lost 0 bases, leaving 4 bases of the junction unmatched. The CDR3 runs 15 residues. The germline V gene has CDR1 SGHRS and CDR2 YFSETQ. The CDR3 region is CASSLGQGFTYEQYF. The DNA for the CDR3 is TGCGCCAGCAGCTTGGGACAGGGGTTTACCTACGAGCAGTACTTC.

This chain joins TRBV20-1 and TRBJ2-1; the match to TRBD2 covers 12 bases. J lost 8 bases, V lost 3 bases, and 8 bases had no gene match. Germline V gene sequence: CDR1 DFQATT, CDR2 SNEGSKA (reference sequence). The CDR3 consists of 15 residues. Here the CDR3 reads CSARGTSGRLDEQFF. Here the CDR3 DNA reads TGCAGTGCTAGGGGAACTAGCGGGAGGTTAGATGAGCAGTTCTTC.